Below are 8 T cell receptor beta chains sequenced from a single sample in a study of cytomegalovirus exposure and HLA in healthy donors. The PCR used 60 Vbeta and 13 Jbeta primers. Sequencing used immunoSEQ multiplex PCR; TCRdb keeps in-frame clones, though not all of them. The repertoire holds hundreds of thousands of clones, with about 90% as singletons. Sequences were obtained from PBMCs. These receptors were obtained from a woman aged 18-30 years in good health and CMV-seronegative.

CDR3 sequence (DNA): TGTGCCAGCACTTCAAGGGGGGGCCAATACACTGAAGCTTTCTTT. The encoded protein is CASTSRGGQYTEAFF. V and J are TRBV25-1 and TRBJ1-1; tentative D call: TRBD1 (6 bases). V lost 7 bases and J lost 3, with 18 bases in between. The length of the CDR3 is 15 residues. CDR1 and CDR2 from the germline V gene are MGHDK and SYGVNS. Using reference TRBV25-1 and TRBJ1-1 for the parts outside the CDR3, the full variable domain is EADIYQTPRYLVIGTGKKITLECSQTMGHDKMYWYQQDPGMELHLIHYSYGVNSTEKGDLSSESTVSRIRTEHFPLTLESARPSHTSQYLCASTSRGGQYTEAFFGQGTRLTVV.

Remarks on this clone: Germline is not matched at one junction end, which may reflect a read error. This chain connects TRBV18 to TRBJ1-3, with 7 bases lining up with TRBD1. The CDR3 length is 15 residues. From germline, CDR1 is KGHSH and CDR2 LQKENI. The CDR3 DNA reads TGTGCCAGCTCACGAACAGGGGTCAGCGGAAACGCCATATATTTT. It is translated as CASSRTGVSGNAIYF.

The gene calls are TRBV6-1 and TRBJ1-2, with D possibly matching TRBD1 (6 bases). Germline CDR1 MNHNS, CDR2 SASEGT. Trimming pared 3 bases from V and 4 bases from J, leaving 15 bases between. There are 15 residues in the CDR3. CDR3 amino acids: CASSETGSKGYGYTF. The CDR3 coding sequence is TGTGCCAGCAGTGAGACAGGCTCAAAGGGCTATGGCTACACCTTC.

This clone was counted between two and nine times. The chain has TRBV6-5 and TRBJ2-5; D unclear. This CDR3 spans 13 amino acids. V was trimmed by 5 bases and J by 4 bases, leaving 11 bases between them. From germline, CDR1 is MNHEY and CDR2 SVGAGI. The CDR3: CASSKSSRETQYF. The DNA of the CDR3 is TGTGCCAGCAGTAAAAGTTCGAGAGAGACCCAGTACTTC.

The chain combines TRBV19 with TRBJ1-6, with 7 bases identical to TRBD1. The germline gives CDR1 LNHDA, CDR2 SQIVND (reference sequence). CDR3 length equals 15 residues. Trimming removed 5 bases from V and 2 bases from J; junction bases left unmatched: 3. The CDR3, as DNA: TGTGCCAGTAGTCCTGGGACAGCCTATAATTCACCCCTCCACTTT. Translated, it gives CASSPGTAYNSPLHF.

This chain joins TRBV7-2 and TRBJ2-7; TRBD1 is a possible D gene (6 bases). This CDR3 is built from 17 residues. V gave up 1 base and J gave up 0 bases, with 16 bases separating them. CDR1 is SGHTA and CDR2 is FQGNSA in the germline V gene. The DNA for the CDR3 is TGTGCCAGCAGCTTAGGGGGGCTACCCGGGATCTCCTACGAGCAGTACTTC. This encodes CASSLGGLPGISYEQYF.

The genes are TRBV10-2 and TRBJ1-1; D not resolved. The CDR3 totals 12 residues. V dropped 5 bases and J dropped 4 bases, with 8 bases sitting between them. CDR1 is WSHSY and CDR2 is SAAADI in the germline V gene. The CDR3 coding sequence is TGCGCCAGCAGTCCAGGTAGCACTGAAGCTTTCTTT. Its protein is CASSPGSTEAFF.

The CDR3 is CASSQGAGAADEQFF. The DNA of the CDR3 is TGTGCCAGCAGCCAAGGTGCAGGGGCTGCAGATGAGCAGTTCTTC. The chain carries TRBV4-2 and TRBJ2-1, with a tentative D call TRBD1 (6 bases). The V gene's germline CDR1 is LGHNA and CDR2 YNFKEQ. Deletions cut 1 base from V and 8 bases from J, with 15 bases between. The CDR3 consists of 15 residues.